The 11 T cell receptor beta chains below all came from one sample that was sequenced in a study of blood T cells in healthy people across ages. A second PCR of about 6 to 12 cycles used a sample-barcoded 5' primer and a J-beta primer mix. TCRdb independently ran MiXCR on the 5' RACE reads; one entry per CDR3 protein. Of about 1.7 million distinct CDR3 sequences detected, under 30% appear once; the ten largest clones hold roughly 8%. The specimen was blood. Source of these receptors: a woman under 40 in good health.

Worth noting for this clonotype: Germline and junction disagree at one end, which may indicate a read error. The chain joins TRBV20-1 to TRBJ2-3; 9 nucleotides agree with TRBD2. Germline V lookup: CDR1 DFQATT, CDR2 SNEGSKA (reference sequence). The CDR3 contains 15 residues. The CDR3 bases are TGCAGTGCTAGAGATGGTAGCGGGAGCACGGATACGCAGTATTTT. It yields the protein CSARDGSGSTDTQYF.

This clonotype was seen repeatedly, ten times or more. V gene TRBV18 combines with J gene TRBJ1-5; D is possibly TRBD1 (6 bases). V lost 5 bases, J lost 1 base, and 9 bases lay in between. CDR3 length: 14 residues. CDR1 and CDR2 from the germline V gene are KGHSH and LQKENI. This chain's CDR3 is CASSTGQSNQPQHF. The CDR3, as DNA: TGTGCCAGCTCAACAGGACAGAGCAATCAGCCCCAGCATTTT.

This clonotype was observed once. The rearrangement uses TRBV5-8 and TRBJ2-1, with D perhaps TRBD2 (6 bases). Gene TRBJ2-7 matches the end of the DNA better, so the J call may be wrong. Germline CDR1 SGHTS, CDR2 YDEGEE. CDR3 size: 15 residues. CDR3 residues: CASSLRGALNNEQYF. In DNA, the CDR3 is TGTGCCAGCAGCTTGCGCGGGGCTCTGAACAATGAGCAGTACTTC.

This rearrangement joins TRBV9 to TRBJ2-1; no reliable D call. Germline CDR1 is SGDLS and CDR2 is YYNGEE. V lost 0 bases and J lost 5, with 9 bases in between. The length of the CDR3 is 14 residues. CDR3 protein: CASSVVAADNEQFF. The CDR3 bases are TGTGCCAGCAGCGTAGTGGCGGCAGACAATGAGCAGTTCTTC.

The chain couples TRBV9 to TRBJ1-1; no firm D call. V shed 3 bases and J shed 4 bases, with 13 bases lying between them. This CDR3 is 14 amino acids long. Germline V gene lookup returns CDR1 SGDLS and CDR2 YYNGEE. The CDR3 reads CASSARVGSTEAFF. The CDR3 nucleotides read TGTGCCAGCAGCGCGAGGGTAGGATCCACTGAAGCTTTCTTT.

The chain links TRBV27 to TRBJ2-1, with 8 bases aligning to TRBD1. Germline lookup yields CDR1 MNHEY and CDR2 SMNVEV (reference sequence). The V and J ends lost 4 bases and 3 bases, in that order; junction bases with no gene match: 2. The CDR3 consists of 14 residues. CDR3 coding DNA: TGTGCCAGCAGTTCGACAGGGGACTACAATGAGCAGTTCTTC. This translates into CASSSTGDYNEQFF.

The chain recombines TRBV7-2 with TRBJ1-1, with a weak D call TRBD1 (5 bases). This CDR3 spans 17 amino acids. V dropped 6 bases and J dropped 3 bases, with 23 bases sitting between them. Germline V gene data show CDR1 as SGHTA and CDR2 as FQGNSA. CDR3 region: CASRSPEISGFHTEAFF. CDR3 in DNA: TGTGCCAGCAGGTCACCTGAAATCTCAGGGTTCCACACTGAAGCTTTCTTT.

J is TRBJ1-1 and V is TRBV20-1, with D perhaps matching TRBD1 (5 bases). Germline lookup yields CDR1 DFQATT and CDR2 SNEGSKA (reference sequence). The CDR3 consists of 14 residues. Trimming removed 3 bases at V and 4 bases at J, with 15 bases between. Here the CDR3 reads CSARVGAGRTEAFF. The DNA for the CDR3 is TGCAGTGCTAGGGTAGGGGCTGGACGCACTGAAGCTTTCTTT.

The rearrangement joins TRBV9 to TRBJ2-5, with a tentative D call TRBD2 (5 bases). Germline V lookup: CDR1 SGDLS, CDR2 YYNGEE. This CDR3 has 13 residues. V shed 4 bases and J shed 4 bases, with 11 bases lying between them. The DNA for the CDR3 is TGTGCCAGCAGCCCTCGGACTGGAGAGACCCAGTACTTC. This translates into CASSPRTGETQYF.

This clonotype was detected many times. This chain connects TRBV7-6 to TRBJ2-7; maybe TRBD1 (5 bases). The CDR3 contains 12 residues. V was pared by 3 bases and J by 7 bases, with 10 bases between. CDR1 is SGHVS, CDR2 FNYEAQ, per germline. CDR3 bases: TGTGCCAGCAGCTTTGGGGCCTCAGAGCAGTACTTC. It translates to CASSFGASEQYF.

This chain connects TRBV20-1 to TRBJ1-5; a weak D match, TRBD1 (6 bases). The CDR3 length is 12 residues. Per germline, CDR1 DFQATT and CDR2 SNEGSKA (reference sequence). V was cut by 8 bases and J by 1 base, with 9 bases left in between. CDR3 nucleotides: TGCAGTTTAGGGGGGAGCAATCAGCCCCAGCATTTT. It specifies CSLGGSNQPQHF.